This TCR beta chain was found in a study of T cell repertoires in cytomegalovirus infection. TCRdb re-analysed the reads in MiXCR, keeping a single row per CDR3 protein. The sample consists of 560,000 or so distinct CDR3 sequences, about 17% of them appearing once. This receptor was obtained from a human donor in good health (CMV status not recorded). Some clones in this sample may be carry-over from other donors' samples. The sample consisted of CD8+ T cells from PBMCs.

The CDR3 coding sequence is TGTGCCAGCAGCACGTCACCACAGGGGGGTGACACTGAAGCTTTCTTT. Protein: CASSTSPQGGDTEAFF. This chain connects TRBV13 to TRBJ1-1, with 8 bases that match TRBD1. CDR3 length: 16 amino acids. Looked up from germline, CDR1 is PRHDT and CDR2 is FYEKMQ (reference sequence). After removal of 5 bases from V and 3 bases from J, the junction contained 11 bases not matched to a gene. The full variable domain, completed using reference TRBV13 and TRBJ1-1, is AAGVIQSPRHLIKEKRETATLKCYPIPRHDTVYWYQQGPGQDPQFLISFYEKMQSDKGSIPDRFSAQQFSDYHSELNMSSLELGDSALYFCASSTSPQGGDTEAFFGQGTRLTVV.